This TCR beta chain was sequenced during a study of T cell changes during pregnancy in multiple sclerosis. Here immunoSEQ multiplex PCR was the method, and the copy in TCRdb shows in-frame clones only, minus some. The sample has 110,000 or so clones; over 85% are singletons. Germline V CDR1 and CDR2: MNHEY, SMNVEV (reference sequence). The CDR3 length is 14 residues. The V segment lost 2 bases and the J segment 6 bases; nucleotides outside the gene matches: 4. This sample comprised peripheral blood, obtained before pregnancy. The sequence was obtained from a female donor with multiple sclerosis, enrolled in a pregnancy study. V usage is TRBV27 and J usage is TRBJ1-2; 9 bases are a match to TRBD1. CDR3 in DNA: TGTGCCAGCAGTTTACGGACAGGGGTCAATGGCTACACCTTC. Protein: CASSLRTGVNGYTF.